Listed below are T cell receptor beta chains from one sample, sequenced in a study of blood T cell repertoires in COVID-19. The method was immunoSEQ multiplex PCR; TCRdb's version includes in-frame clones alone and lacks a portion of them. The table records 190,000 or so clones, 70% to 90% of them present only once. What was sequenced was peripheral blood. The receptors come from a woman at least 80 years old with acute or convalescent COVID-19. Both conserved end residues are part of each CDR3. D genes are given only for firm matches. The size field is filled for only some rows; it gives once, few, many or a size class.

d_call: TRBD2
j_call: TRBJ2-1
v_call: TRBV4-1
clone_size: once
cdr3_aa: CASSQDPPVAGGRNEQFF
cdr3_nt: TGCGCCAGCAGCCAAGACCCCCCTGTAGCGGGAGGAAGGAATGAGCAGTTCTTC

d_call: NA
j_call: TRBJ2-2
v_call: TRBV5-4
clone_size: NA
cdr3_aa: CASSLGISGVNTGELFF
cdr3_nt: TGTGCCAGCAGCTTGGGCATATCGGGAGTCAACACCGGGGAGCTGTTTTTT

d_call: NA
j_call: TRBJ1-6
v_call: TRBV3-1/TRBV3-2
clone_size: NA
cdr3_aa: CASSQGLGRAGGSPLHF
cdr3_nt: TGTGCCAGCAGCCAAGGCCTAGGAAGAGCAGGAGGTTCACCCCTCCACTTT

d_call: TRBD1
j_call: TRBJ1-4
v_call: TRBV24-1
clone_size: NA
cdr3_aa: CATSDARPGTGAHSEKLFF
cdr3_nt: TGTGCCACCAGTGATGCTCGTCCCGGGACAGGGGCCCACTCGGAAAAACTGTTTTTT

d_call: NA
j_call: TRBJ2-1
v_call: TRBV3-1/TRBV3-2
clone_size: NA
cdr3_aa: CASSQVGGLGGYNEQFF
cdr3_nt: TGTGCCAGCAGCCAAGTAGGGGGCCTGGGGGGATACAATGAGCAGTTCTTC

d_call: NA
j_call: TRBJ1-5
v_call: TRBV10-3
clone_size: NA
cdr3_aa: CAISEEYSNQPQHF
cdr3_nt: TGTGCCATCAGTGAGGAGTATAGCAATCAGCCCCAGCATTTT

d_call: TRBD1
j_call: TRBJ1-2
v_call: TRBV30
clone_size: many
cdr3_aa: CAWGRDRPYGYTF
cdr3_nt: TGTGCCTGGGGCCGGGACAGGCCCTATGGCTACACCTTC

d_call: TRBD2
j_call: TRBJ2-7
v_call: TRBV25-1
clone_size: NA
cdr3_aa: CASSEVTSGNYEQYF
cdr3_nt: TGTGCCAGCAGTGAAGTTACTAGCGGGAACTACGAGCAGTACTTC

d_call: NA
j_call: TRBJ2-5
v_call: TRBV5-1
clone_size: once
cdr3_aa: CASSFQGPQETQYF
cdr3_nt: TGCGCCAGCAGCTTCCAGGGTCCTCAAGAGACCCAGTACTTC

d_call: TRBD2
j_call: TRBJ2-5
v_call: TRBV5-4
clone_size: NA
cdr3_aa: CASRGGLRGTQYF
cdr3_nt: TGTGCCAGCAGGGGAGGGCTGCGGGGGACCCAGTACTTC

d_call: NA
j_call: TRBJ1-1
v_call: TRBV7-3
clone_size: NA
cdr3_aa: CASSLGPQNTEAFF
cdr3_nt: TGTGCCAGCAGCTTGGGGCCACAGAACACTGAAGCTTTCTTT

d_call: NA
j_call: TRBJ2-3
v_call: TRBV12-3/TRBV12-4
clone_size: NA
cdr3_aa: CASRYTDTQYF
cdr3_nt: TGTGCCAGCAGATACACAGATACGCAGTATTTT

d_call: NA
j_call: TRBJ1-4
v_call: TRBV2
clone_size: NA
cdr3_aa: CASSEGGHNEKLFF
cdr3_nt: TGTGCCAGCAGTGAAGGCGGTCATAATGAAAAACTGTTTTTT

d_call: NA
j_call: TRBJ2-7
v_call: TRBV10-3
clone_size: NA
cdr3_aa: CAISEWGEVYF
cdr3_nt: TGTGCCATCAGTGAGTGGGGGGAGGTGTACTTC

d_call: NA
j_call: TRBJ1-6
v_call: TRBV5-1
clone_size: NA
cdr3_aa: CASSPEGQGFSPLHF
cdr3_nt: TGCGCCAGCAGCCCGGAGGGCCAGGGTTTTTCACCCCTCCACTTT

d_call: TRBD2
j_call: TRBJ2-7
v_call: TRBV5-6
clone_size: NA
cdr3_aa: CASSPWTLAGDQQYF
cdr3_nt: TGTGCCAGCAGCCCTTGGACGCTAGCGGGAGACCAGCAGTACTTC

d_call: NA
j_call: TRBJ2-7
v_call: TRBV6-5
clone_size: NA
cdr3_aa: CASKRTENYEQYF
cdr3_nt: TGTGCCAGCAAAAGGACAGAGAACTACGAGCAGTACTTC

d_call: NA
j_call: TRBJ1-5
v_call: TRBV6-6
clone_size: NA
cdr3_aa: CASSRTAAQPQHF
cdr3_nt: TGTGCCAGCAGTCGGACCGCGGCCCAGCCCCAGCATTTT

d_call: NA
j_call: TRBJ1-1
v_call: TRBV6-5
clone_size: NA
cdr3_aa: CASRVRGNTEAFF
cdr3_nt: TGTGCCAGCCGGGTTCGGGGGAACACTGAAGCTTTCTTT

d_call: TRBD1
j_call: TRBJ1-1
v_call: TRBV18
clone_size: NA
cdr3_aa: CASSPQGVNTEAFF
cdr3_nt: TGTGCCAGCTCTCCTCAGGGGGTGAACACTGAAGCTTTCTTT

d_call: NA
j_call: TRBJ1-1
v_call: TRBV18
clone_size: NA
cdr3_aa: CASSSGAGDTEAFF
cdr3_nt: TGTGCCAGCTCCTCTGGGGCTGGGGACACTGAAGCTTTCTTT

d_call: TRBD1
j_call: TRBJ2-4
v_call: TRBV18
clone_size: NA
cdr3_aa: CASSPQGAGNIQYF
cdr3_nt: TGTGCCAGCTCACCACAGGGGGCAGGGAACATTCAGTACTTC

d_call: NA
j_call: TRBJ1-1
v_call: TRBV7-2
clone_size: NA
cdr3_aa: CASSSGPMNTEAFF
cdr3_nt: TGTGCCAGCAGCTCCGGTCCTATGAACACTGAAGCTTTCTTT

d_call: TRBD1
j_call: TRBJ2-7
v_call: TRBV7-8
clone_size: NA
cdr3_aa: CASSVTGGYEQYF
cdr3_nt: TGTGCCAGCAGCGTGACAGGGGGCTACGAGCAGTACTTC

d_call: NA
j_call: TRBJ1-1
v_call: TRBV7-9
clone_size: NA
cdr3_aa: CASSSLLVNTEAFF
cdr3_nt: TGTGCCAGCAGCTCCCTACTAGTGAACACTGAAGCTTTCTTT

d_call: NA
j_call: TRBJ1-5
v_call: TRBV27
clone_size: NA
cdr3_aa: CASSQGGLRVSNQPQHF
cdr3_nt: TGTGCCAGCAGTCAAGGAGGACTCCGAGTTAGCAATCAGCCCCAGCATTTT

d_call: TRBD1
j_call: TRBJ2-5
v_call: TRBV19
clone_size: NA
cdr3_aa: CASSIDRLRGRPQETQYF
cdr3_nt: TGTGCCAGTAGTATAGATCGTTTGAGGGGGCGCCCACAAGAGACCCAGTACTTC

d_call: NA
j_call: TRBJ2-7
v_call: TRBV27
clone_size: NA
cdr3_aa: CASSYPPLYEQYF
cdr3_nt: TGTGCCAGCAGTTACCCTCCACTCTACGAGCAGTACTTC

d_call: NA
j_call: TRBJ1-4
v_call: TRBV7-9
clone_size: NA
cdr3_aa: CASSLPLGVFREKLFF
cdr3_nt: TGTGCCAGCAGCTTACCTCTAGGGGTTTTCCGGGAAAAACTGTTTTTT

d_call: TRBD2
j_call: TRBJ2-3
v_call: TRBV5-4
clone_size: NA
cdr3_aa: CASSWKMRGTGTDTQYF
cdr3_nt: TGTGCCAGCAGCTGGAAAATGCGGGGGACGGGGACAGATACGCAGTATTTT

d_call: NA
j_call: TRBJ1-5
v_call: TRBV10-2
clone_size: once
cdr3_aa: CASSGNREGQPQHF
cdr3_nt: TGCGCCAGCAGTGGGAACAGGGAAGGTCAGCCCCAGCATTTT

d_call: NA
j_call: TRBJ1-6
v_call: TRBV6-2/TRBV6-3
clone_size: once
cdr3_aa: CASSSSQVWSPLHF
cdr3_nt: TGTGCCAGCAGTTCGAGTCAAGTTTGGTCACCCCTCCACTTT

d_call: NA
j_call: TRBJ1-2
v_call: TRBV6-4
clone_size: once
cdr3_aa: CASSPGGYYGYTF
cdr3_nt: TGTGCCAGCAGCCCGGGGGGCTACTATGGCTACACCTTC

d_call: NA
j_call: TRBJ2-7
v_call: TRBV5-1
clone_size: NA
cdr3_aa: CASSPGSYEQYF
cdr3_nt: TGCGCCAGCAGTCCGGGTTCCTACGAGCAGTACTTC

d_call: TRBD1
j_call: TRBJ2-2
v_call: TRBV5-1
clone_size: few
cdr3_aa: CASSSAGGRTGELFF
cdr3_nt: TGCGCCAGCAGCTCCGCAGGGGGCCGAACCGGGGAGCTGTTTTTT

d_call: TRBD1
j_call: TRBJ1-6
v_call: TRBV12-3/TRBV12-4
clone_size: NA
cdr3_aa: CASSLTGDSPLHF
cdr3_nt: TGTGCCAGCAGTTTAACAGGGGACTCACCCCTCCACTTT

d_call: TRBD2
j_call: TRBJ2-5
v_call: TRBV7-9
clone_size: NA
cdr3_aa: CASSGTSGETQYF
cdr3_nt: TGTGCCAGCAGCGGCACTAGCGGAGAGACCCAGTACTTC

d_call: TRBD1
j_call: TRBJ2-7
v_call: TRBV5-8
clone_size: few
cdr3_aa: CASSFSGTGRYEQYF
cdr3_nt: TGTGCCAGCAGCTTCTCCGGGACAGGGCGATACGAGCAGTACTTC

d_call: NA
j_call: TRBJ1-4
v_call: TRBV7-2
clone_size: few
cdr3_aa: CASSLGQTNEKLFF
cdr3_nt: TGTGCCAGCAGCTTGGGACAAACTAATGAAAAACTGTTTTTT

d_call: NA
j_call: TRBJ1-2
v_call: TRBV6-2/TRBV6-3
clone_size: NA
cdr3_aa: CASSPRGAYGYGYTF
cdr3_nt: TGTGCCAGCAGCCCACGGGGGGCTTATGGCTATGGCTACACCTTC

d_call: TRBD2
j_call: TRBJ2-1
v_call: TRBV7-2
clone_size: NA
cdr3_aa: CASSLQAGGPPYNEQFF
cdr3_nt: TGTGCCAGCAGCTTACAAGCGGGGGGGCCCCCTTACAATGAGCAGTTCTTC

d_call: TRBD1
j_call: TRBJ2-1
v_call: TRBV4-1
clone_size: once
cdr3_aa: CASSQVSPRGLMKFF
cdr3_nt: TGCGCCAGCAGCCAAGTTTCCCCTAGGGGGCTAATGAAGTTCTTC

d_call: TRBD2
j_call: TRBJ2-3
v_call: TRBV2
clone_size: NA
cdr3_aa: CASSEWLAGGERTDTQYF
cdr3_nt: TGTGCCAGCAGTGAATGGCTAGCGGGAGGAGAAAGGACAGATACGCAGTATTTT

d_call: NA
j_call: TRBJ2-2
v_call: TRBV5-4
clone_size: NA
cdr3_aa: CASSLDLANTGELFF
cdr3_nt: TGTGCCAGCAGCTTGGACCTAGCCAACACCGGGGAGCTGTTTTTT

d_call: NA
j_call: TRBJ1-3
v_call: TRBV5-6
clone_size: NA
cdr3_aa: CASSGVDTYSGNTIYF
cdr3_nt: TGTGCCAGCAGCGGCGTTGACACGTACTCTGGAAACACCATATATTTT

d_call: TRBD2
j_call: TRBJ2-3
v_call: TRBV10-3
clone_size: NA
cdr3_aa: CAISPRTSGVTDTQYF
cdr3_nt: TGTGCCATCAGTCCCCGGACTAGCGGCGTCACAGATACGCAGTATTTT

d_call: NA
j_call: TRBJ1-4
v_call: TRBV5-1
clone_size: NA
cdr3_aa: CASSPRGAAEKLFF
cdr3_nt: TGCGCCAGCAGCCCCCGGGGGGCGGCGGAAAAACTGTTTTTT

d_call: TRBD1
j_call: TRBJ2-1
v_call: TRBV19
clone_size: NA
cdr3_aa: CASSIDEGTGWNEQFF
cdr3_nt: TGTGCCAGTAGTATAGACGAGGGGACAGGGTGGAATGAGCAGTTCTTC

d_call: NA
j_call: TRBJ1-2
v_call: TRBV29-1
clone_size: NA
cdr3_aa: CSVGPRGNGYTF
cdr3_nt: TGCAGCGTAGGCCCGAGGGGGAATGGCTACACCTTC

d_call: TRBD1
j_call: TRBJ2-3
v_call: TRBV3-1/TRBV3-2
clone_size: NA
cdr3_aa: CASSQGTGEFPQYF
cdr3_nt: TGTGCCAGCAGCCAGGGGACAGGGGAATTTCCGCAGTATTTT

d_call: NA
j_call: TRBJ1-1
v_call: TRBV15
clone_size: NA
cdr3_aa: CATSRDLRGFNTEAFF
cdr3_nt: TGTGCCACCAGCAGAGATTTGAGGGGGTTCAACACTGAAGCTTTCTTT

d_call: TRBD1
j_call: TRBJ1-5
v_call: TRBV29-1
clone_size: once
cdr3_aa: CSVARDRDQPQHF
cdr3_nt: TGCAGCGTTGCCCGGGACAGAGATCAGCCCCAGCATTTT

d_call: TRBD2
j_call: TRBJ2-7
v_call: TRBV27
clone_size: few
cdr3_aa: CASSLSVRERYEQYF
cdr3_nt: TGTGCCAGCAGTTTATCGGTGCGGGAGCGCTACGAGCAGTACTTC

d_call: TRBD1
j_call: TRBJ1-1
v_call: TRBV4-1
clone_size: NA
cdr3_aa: CASSQDGGQTDEAFF
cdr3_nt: TGCGCCAGCAGCCAAGATGGGGGACAGACGGATGAAGCTTTCTTT